Here is one TCR beta chain with its context. Its target is unknown. The source of the sample is a study of cytomegalovirus exposure and HLA in healthy donors. Whole-study findings and limits: It was shown in a later analysis that HLA-associated TCR beta chains were more clonally expanded than other, equally common chains. Cytomegalovirus association was assigned to more than 150 TCR beta chains. Sequences of the TCR beta chain were said to predict the HLA-A and HLA-B alleles of most subjects accurately.

PCR used 60 Vbeta primers and 13 Jbeta primers. The method was immunoSEQ multiplex PCR; TCRdb's version includes in-frame clones alone and lacks a portion of them. The data show some 150,000 clones, 60% to 80% seen once. The CDR3 consists of 12 residues. Germline CDR1 is SEHNR and CDR2 is FQNEAQ (reference sequence). V shed 8 bases and J 6 bases; nucleotides not matched to a gene: 1. This rearrangement joins TRBV7-9 to TRBJ1-4; TRBD1 aligns across 9 bases. This receptor was obtained from a man aged 40-50 years in good health and CMV-seronegative. Sample: PBMCs. CDR3 region: CASGTGYEKLFF. In DNA form, the CDR3 reads TGTGCCAGCGGGACAGGGTATGAAAAACTGTTTTTT.